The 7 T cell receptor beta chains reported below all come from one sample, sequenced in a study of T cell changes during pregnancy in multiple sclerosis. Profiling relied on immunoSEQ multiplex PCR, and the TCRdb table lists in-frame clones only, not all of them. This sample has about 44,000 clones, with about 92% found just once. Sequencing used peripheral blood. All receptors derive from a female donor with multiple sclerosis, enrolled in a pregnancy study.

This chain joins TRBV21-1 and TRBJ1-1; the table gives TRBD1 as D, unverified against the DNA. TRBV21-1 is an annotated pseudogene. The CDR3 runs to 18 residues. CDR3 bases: TGTGCCAGCACCCCCTTTACCCTCCAGGGCCCTTATAACACTGAAGCTTTCTTT. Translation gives CASTPFTLQGPYNTEAFF.

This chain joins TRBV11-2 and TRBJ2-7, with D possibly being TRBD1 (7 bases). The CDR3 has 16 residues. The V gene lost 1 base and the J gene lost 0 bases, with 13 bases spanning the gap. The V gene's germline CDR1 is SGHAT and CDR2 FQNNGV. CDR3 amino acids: CASSLVGQEGSYEQYF. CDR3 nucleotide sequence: TGTGCCAGCAGCTTAGTTGGACAGGAGGGCTCCTACGAGCAGTACTTC. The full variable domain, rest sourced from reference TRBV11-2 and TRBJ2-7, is EAGVAQSPRYKIIEKRQSVAFWCNPISGHATLYWYQQILGQGPKLLIQFQNNGVVDDSQLPKDRFSAERLKGVDSTLKIQPAKLEDSAVYLCASSLVGQEGSYEQYFGPGTRLTVT.

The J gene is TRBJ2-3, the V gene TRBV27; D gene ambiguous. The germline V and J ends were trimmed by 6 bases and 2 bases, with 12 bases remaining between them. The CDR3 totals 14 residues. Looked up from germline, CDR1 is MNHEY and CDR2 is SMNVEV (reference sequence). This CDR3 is CASSLTSYTDTQYF. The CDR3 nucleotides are TGTGCCAGCAGCCTGACATCCTACACAGATACGCAGTATTTT.

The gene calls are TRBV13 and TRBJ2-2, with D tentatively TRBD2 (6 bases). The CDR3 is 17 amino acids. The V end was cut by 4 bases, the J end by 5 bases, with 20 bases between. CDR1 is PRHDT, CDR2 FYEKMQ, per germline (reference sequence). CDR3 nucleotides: TGTGCCAGCAGCTCTAACCTCGGATGGGGGAGGACCGGGGAGCTGTTTTTT. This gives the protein CASSSNLGWGRTGELFF.

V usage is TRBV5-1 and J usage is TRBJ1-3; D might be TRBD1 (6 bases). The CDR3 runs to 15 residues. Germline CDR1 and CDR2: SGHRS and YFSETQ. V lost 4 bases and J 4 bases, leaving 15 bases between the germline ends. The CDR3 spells CASSLQGSGGNTIYF. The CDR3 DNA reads TGCGCCAGCAGCCTACAGGGATCGGGCGGAAACACCATATATTTT.

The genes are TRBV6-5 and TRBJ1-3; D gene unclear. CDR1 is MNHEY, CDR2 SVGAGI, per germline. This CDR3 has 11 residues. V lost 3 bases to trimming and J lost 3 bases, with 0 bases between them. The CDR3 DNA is TGTGCCAGCAGTTATGGAAACACCATATATTTT. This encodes CASSYGNTIYF.

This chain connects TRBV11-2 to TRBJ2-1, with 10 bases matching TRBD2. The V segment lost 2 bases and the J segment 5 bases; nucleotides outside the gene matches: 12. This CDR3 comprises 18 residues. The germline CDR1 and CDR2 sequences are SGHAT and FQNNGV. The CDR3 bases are TGTGCCAGCAGCTTACTAGCGGGAGTCAGTCCAGCCCACAATGAGCAGTTCTTC. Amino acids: CASSLLAGVSPAHNEQFF.